One and the same sample provided the 21 T cell receptor beta chains below, sequenced in a study of blood T cells in healthy people across ages. The second PCR ran about 6 to 12 cycles with a sample-barcoded 5' primer and J-beta primers. TCRdb redid the calling of the 5' RACE reads with MiXCR, one entry per CDR3 protein. The table lists over 1,500,000 distinct CDR3 sequences, around half of them singletons, with 2.1% in the top ten. The sequenced sample was blood. The receptors were gathered from a woman between 35 and 50 years old in good health.

This clonotype was seen only a few times. This rearrangement joins TRBV5-6 to TRBJ2-5, with D possibly being TRBD1 or TRBD2 (6 bases each). V was trimmed by 2 bases and J by 5 bases, leaving 16 bases between them. The CDR3 has 15 residues. Germline values: CDR1 SGHDT, CDR2 YYEEEE. The CDR3 DNA sequence: TGTGCCAGCAGCTTCCGACGGGGGCTTAGTGAGACCCAGTACTTC. Protein sequence: CASSFRRGLSETQYF.

The J gene is TRBJ1-1, the V gene TRBV28; 7 bases agree with TRBD1. CDR3 size: 14 residues. V gave up 8 bases and J gave up 0 bases; unmatched junction bases: 6. Germline V lookup: CDR1 MDHEN, CDR2 SYDVKM. CDR3: CASDSGTVNTEAFF. CDR3 bases: TGTGCCAGCGACAGCGGGACAGTGAACACTGAAGCTTTCTTT.

There are a few counts of this clonotype. The chain uses TRBV4-3 and TRBJ2-1; D not resolved. Trimming stripped 0 bases from V and 7 bases from J, with 13 bases between. Germline V gene data show CDR1 as LGHNA and CDR2 as YSLEER. The CDR3 length is 15 residues. The CDR3 region has the DNA TGCGCCAGCAGCCAAGATGGTGGGGATCTGAATGAGCAGTTCTTC. Translating gives CASSQDGGDLNEQFF.

The chain carries TRBV4-1 and TRBJ1-5; a weak D match, TRBD1 (6 bases). CDR1 and CDR2 (germline): MGHRA, YSYEKL. Trimming left V 8 bases short and J 1 base short, with 15 bases between. CDR3 length: 15 residues. The CDR3 nucleotides read TGCGCCAGCCGATCAGTGGACAGCAGCAATCAGCCCCAGCATTTT. This sequence encodes CASRSVDSSNQPQHF.

The CDR3 DNA reads as TGTGCCAGCAGCCTTCGGCAGGGGGTGATAGATACGCAGTATTTT. This translates into CASSLRQGVIDTQYF. The chain recombines TRBV7-9 with TRBJ2-3, with TRBD1 matching 7 bases. This CDR3 contains 15 residues. Germline V lookup: CDR1 SEHNR, CDR2 FQNEAQ (reference sequence). V gave up 5 bases and J gave up 5 bases; unmatched junction bases: 10.

The chain has TRBV6-2 or TRBV6-3 and TRBJ2-1; D is unresolved. The CDR3 is 14 residues long. In germline, CDR1 is MNHEY, CDR2 SVGEGT. V was cut by 6 bases and J by 3 bases, with 12 bases left in between. The CDR3 loop is CASSDDGHYNEQFF. The CDR3 region has the DNA TGTGCCAGCAGCGATGACGGCCACTACAATGAGCAGTTCTTC.

This sequence joins TRBV19 and TRBJ2-4; D call uncertain. The better agreement between TRBJ2-5 and the DNA end casts doubt on the J call. Germline loops: CDR1 LNHDA, CDR2 SQIVND (reference sequence). The CDR3 has 12 amino acids. The CDR3, as DNA: TGTGCCAGTAGTGAGCGACACGAGACCCAGTACTTC. Encoded protein: CASSERHETQYF.

This chain uses TRBV28 with TRBJ2-5; perhaps TRBD2 as D (5 bases). Trimming left V 3 bases short and J 3 bases short, with 14 bases between. This CDR3 region has 15 residues. CDR1 is MDHEN and CDR2 is SYDVKM in the germline V gene. CDR3 residues: CASSFTRGDEETQYF. As DNA, the CDR3 is TGTGCCAGCAGTTTTACCCGGGGAGATGAAGAGACCCAGTACTTC.

V is TRBV5-1 and J is TRBJ1-2; D is perhaps TRBD1 (5 bases). The CDR3 is 16 amino acids. V lost 0 bases, J lost 0 bases, and 12 bases lay in between. CDR1 and CDR2 (germline): SGHRS, YFSETQ. DNA of the CDR3: TGCGCCAGCAGCTTGGATTGGGGCACAGCTAACTATGGCTACACCTTC. Its protein product is CASSLDWGTANYGYTF.

This clonotype appeared a few times. V is TRBV27 and J is TRBJ2-1; the match to TRBD1 covers 10 bases. Germline CDR1 is MNHEY and CDR2 is SMNVEV (reference sequence). The CDR3 contains 16 residues. V shed 4 bases and J 10 bases; nucleotides not matched to a gene: 13. The CDR3 is CASSSNIPGTGDEQFF. As DNA, the CDR3 is TGTGCCAGCAGTTCCAACATTCCCGGGACAGGGGACGAGCAGTTCTTC.

This clonotype was seen a few times. This sequence joins TRBV7-2 and TRBJ2-7; D is ambiguous. Per the germline V gene, CDR1 is SGHTA and CDR2 is FQGNSA. This CDR3 spans 12 amino acids. The germline V and J ends were trimmed by 3 bases and 5 bases, with 8 bases remaining between them. The CDR3 loop is CASSFAYDEQYF. The CDR3 bases are TGTGCCAGCAGCTTCGCTTACGACGAGCAGTACTTC. The complete variable domain, with remaining parts taken from reference TRBV7-2 and TRBJ2-7, reads GAGVSQSPSNKVTEKGKDVELRCDPISGHTALYWYRQSLGQGLEFLIYFQGNSAPDKSGLPSDRFSAERTGGSVSTLTIQRTQQEDSAVYLCASSFAYDEQYFGPGTRLTVT.

This clonotype was recorded a few times. This chain uses TRBV5-1 with TRBJ1-2; perhaps TRBD1 as D (5 bases). The germline gives CDR1 SGHRS, CDR2 YFSETQ. This CDR3 has 14 amino acids. Deletions cut 2 bases from V and 3 bases from J, with 11 bases between. The CDR3 loop reads CASSFAGWYYGYTF. The CDR3 DNA is TGCGCCAGCAGCTTTGCAGGGTGGTACTATGGCTACACCTTC.

The chain is built from TRBV27 and TRBJ1-5, with no clear D. The CDR3 contains 16 residues. Trimming pared 6 bases from V and 4 bases from J, leaving 19 bases between. Germline CDR1 MNHEY, CDR2 SMNVEV (reference sequence). The CDR3 DNA is TGTGCCAGCAGCTTACGACCACACCGCGAAAATCAGCCCCAGCATTTT. It translates to CASSLRPHRENQPQHF.

The rearrangement uses TRBV28 and TRBJ2-1; 8 positions agree with TRBD2. This CDR3 contains 18 residues. V shed 5 bases and J 0 bases; nucleotides not matched to a gene: 12. CDR1 MDHEN and CDR2 SYDVKM come from the germline V gene. The CDR3 loop reads CASSQRGAGANSYNEQFF. Here the CDR3 DNA reads TGTGCCAGCAGTCAAAGGGGAGCGGGGGCTAACTCCTACAATGAGCAGTTCTTC.

This clonotype has a handful of counts. This sequence joins TRBV29-1 and TRBJ2-7; perhaps TRBD1 as D (6 bases). The germline CDR1 and CDR2 sequences are SQVTM and ANQGSEA. V dropped 7 bases and J dropped 5 bases, with 18 bases sitting between them. This CDR3 contains 13 residues. This chain's CDR3 is CSGRTVETDEQYF. DNA of the CDR3: TGCAGCGGCCGGACAGTCGAAACGGACGAGCAGTACTTC.

This clonotype was detected a few times. V is TRBV12-3 or TRBV12-4 and J is TRBJ2-5, with TRBD1 matching 10 bases. This CDR3 contains 16 residues. The trim removed 5 bases at V and 3 bases at J, leaving 9 bases unmatched. Written as DNA, the CDR3 is TGTGCCAGCAGTCTTGGGCTAGGGACAGGGGAAGAGACCCAGTACTTC. Amino acids: CASSLGLGTGEETQYF.

J is TRBJ2-7 and V is TRBV27, with TRBD1 identical over 7 bases. CDR3 length equals 16 residues. Germline V CDR1 and CDR2: MNHEY, SMNVEV (reference sequence). The J segment lost 2 bases and the V segment lost 6 bases, leaving 13 bases of the junction unmatched. The CDR3 nucleotides read TGTGCCAGCAGACCCATCCGGACAGGAAGACCCTACGAGCAGTACTTC. The encoded protein is CASRPIRTGRPYEQYF.

This CDR3 reads CASSLDRGRRDTQYF. Here the CDR3 DNA reads TGTGCCAGCAGCTTAGACAGGGGGCGAAGAGATACGCAGTATTTT. The V call is TRBV7-8, the J call TRBJ2-3; 9 positions agree with TRBD1. V dropped 1 base and J dropped 5; count of bases not matched to a gene: 4. In germline, CDR1 is SGHVS, CDR2 FQNEAQ. The CDR3 runs 15 residues.

This chain uses TRBV6-6 with TRBJ2-7; no reliable D call. Trimming pared 0 bases from V and 7 bases from J, leaving 7 bases between. Germline V lookup: CDR1 MNHNY, CDR2 SVGAGI (reference sequence). The CDR3 has 12 residues. CDR3 bases: TGTGCCAGCAGTTACTCGCCGACAGAGCAGTACTTC. The encoded protein is CASSYSPTEQYF.

The sample holds one count of this clonotype. V and J are TRBV10-3 and TRBJ2-1, with 9 bases aligning to TRBD1. Germline V gives CDR1 ENHRY, CDR2 SYGVKD. Trimming removed 7 bases from V and 5 bases from J; junction bases left unmatched: 21. The CDR3 spans 19 residues. DNA for the CDR3: TGTGCCATCAACGAGGACAGGGGAGGATGGAGCGAAGACCACAATGAGCAGTTCTTC. Amino acids: CAINEDRGGWSEDHNEQFF.

This clonotype has more than one count but fewer than ten. The chain links TRBV15 to TRBJ1-2; a weak D match, TRBD1 (5 bases). The V and J ends lost 1 base and 4 bases respectively, with 10 bases between them. From germline, CDR1 is LNHNV and CDR2 YYDKDF (reference sequence). The CDR3 has 14 residues. The CDR3 nucleotides read TGTGCCACCAGCAGAGTTCAGGGACCCTATGGCTACACCTTC. It specifies CATSRVQGPYGYTF. The full variable domain, completed using reference TRBV15 and TRBJ1-2, is DAMVIQNPRYQVTQFGKPVTLSCSQTLNHNVMYWYQQKSSQAPKLLFHYYDKDFNNEADTPDNFQSRRPNTSFCFLDIRSPGLGDTAMYLCATSRVQGPYGYTFGSGTRLTVV.